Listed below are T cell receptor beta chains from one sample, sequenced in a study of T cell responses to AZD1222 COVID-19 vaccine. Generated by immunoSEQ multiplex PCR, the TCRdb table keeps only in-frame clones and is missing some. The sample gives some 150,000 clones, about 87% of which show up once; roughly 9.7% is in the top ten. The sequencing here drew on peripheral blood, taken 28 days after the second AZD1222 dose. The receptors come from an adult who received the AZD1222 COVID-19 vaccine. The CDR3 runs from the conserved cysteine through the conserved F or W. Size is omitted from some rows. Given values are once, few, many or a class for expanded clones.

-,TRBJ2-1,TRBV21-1,CASSKLGLAPDEQFF
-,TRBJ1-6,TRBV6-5,CASSYAETHNSPLHF
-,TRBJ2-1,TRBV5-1,CASSLEGLAYNEQFF
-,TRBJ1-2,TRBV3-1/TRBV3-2,CASSFNAVNYGYTF
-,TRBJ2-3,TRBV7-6,CASSSSGIFTDTQYF
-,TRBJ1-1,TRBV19,CASRTLWGAATEAFF
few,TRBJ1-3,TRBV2,CASSSRFSSGNTIYF
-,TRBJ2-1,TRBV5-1,CASSLGTGGYEQFF
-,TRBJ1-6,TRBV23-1,CASSHRSSPLHF
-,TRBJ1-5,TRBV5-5,CASSFGATDSNQPQHF
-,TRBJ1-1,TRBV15,CATSREYPVTVNTEAFF
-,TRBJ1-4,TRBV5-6,CASSLGGYEKLFF
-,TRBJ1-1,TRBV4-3,CASSQDRGTEAFF
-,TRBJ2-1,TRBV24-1,CATSDFTSGDYNEQFF
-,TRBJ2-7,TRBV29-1,CSVVGGGLEQYF
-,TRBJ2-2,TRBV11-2,CASSLAVRGASTGELFF
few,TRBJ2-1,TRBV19,CASSIDRNSNEQFF
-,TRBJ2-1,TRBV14,CASSHGQGVRDEQFF
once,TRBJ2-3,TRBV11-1,CASSVRLADTQYF
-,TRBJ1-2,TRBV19,CASSPEATRGGYTF
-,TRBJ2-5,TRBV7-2,CASSLDWTRETQYF
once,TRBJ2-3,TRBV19,CASTSGRADTDTQYF
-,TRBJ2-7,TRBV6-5,CASRYYEQYF
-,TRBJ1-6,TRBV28,CASTLRSSPLHF
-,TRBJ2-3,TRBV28,CASRTQGASSSDTQYF
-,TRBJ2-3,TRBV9,CASGSISTDTQYF
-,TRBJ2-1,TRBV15,CATSRDLGYVDEQFF
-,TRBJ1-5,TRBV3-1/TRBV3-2,CASSQDIGLEGNQPQHF
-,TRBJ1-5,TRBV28,CASSPLTGGNQPQHF
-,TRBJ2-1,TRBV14,CASSLRTGGSYNEQFF
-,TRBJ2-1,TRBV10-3,CATRGYNEQFF
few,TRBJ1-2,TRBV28,CASSPPGDGDYGYTF
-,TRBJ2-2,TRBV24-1,CATSDLRLGDTGELFF
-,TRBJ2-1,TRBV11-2,CASSFLTGSNEQFF
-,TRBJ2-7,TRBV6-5,CASKGAAEGYEQYF
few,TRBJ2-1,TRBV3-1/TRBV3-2,CASSQGLEGRNEQFF
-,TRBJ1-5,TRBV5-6,CASSGQDSNQPQHF
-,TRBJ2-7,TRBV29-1,CSVRETHSYEQYF
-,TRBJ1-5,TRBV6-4,CASTRGRGSSQPQHF
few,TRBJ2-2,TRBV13,CASRRLGGTGELFF
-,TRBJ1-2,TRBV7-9,CASSLDLGQGHYGYTF
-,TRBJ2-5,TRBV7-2,CASSLGGRVETQYF
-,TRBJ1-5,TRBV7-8,CASSSGERDNQPQHF
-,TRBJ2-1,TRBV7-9,CASSFGVLGLGGDEQFF
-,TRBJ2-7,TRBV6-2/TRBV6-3,CASSSDLAGVSLYEQYF
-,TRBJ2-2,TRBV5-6,CASSLTGGGTGELFF
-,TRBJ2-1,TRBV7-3,CASSGVHQKNNEQFF
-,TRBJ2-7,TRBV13,CASSAGLAGVFDEQYF
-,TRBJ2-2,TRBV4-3,CASSHDSGIVAGELFF
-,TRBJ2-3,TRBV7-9,CASSLVGRSSTDTQYF
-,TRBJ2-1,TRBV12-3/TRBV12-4,CASTMRDEQFF
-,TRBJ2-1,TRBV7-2,CASSLVGGQVYNEQFF
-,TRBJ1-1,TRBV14,CASSQSRGGTEAFF